Presented here are 12 T cell receptor beta chains from one specimen sequenced in a study of shared clonotypes between healthy human individuals (dated by TCRdb to between 2020 and 2021). The receptor library was made with the immunoSEQ multiplex PCR assay. As stored in TCRdb, this immuneACCESS dataset retains in-frame rearrangements with V and J assigned. A fraction of the clones does not appear; measured against another copy, unresolved V genes explain less than half of the discrepancy, and the remainder lacks a known reason. A total of 1,500,000 or so clones appear in this sample, approximately 96% of them only once. The ten largest clones capture 1% to 1.5% of the sample. The source material was naive CD4+ T cells sorted from blood. Sample cell subset or site, as interpreted from the label and publication: CD45RA+ positively selected. The receptors come from a man aged 30 to 39 in good health.

Only one count was recorded for this clone. This chain joins TRBV18 and TRBJ2-7; 7 nucleotides align to TRBD2. Unmatched junction bases numbered 8, after V lost 2 bases and J lost 1 base. This CDR3 region has 16 residues. Germline V CDR1 and CDR2: KGHSH, LQKENI. The CDR3 DNA follows: TGTGCCAGCTCACCAACCCCTAGCGGCTCATCCTACGAGCAGTACTTC. Its protein product is CASSPTPSGSSYEQYF.

J is TRBJ2-1 and V is TRBV7-2; no firm D call. Trimming left V 8 bases short and J 6 bases short, with 17 bases between. Germline V gene data show CDR1 as SGHTA and CDR2 as FQGNSA. The CDR3 extends over 14 amino acids. CDR3 nucleotide sequence: TGTGCCAGCCAAGGTAGTGCCCTCCTCAATGAGCAGTTCTTC. Encoded protein: CASQGSALLNEQFF.

The chain recombines TRBV2 with TRBJ1-4; tentatively, D is TRBD1 (5 bases). CDR1 SNHLY and CDR2 FYNNEI come from the germline V gene. Trimming removed 7 bases at V and 2 bases at J, with 8 bases between. There are 13 residues in the CDR3. In nucleotides, the CDR3 is TGTGCCAGCAAGGGACGGACTAATGAAAAACTGTTTTTT. It yields the protein CASKGRTNEKLFF.

This clone appeared once. The gene calls are TRBV19 and TRBJ1-5; the D gene is possibly TRBD1 (5 bases). Trimming removed 11 bases at V and 3 bases at J, with 17 bases between. CDR1 is LNHDA, CDR2 SQIVND, per germline (reference sequence). This CDR3 comprises 14 residues. The DNA of the CDR3 is TGTGCCGCCGGGACCCGGGGGGTCAATCAGCCCCAGCATTTT. Protein: CAAGTRGVNQPQHF.

J is TRBJ1-2 and V is TRBV7-8, with 9 bases identical to TRBD1. Trimming removed 2 bases from V and 2 bases from J; junction bases left unmatched: 6. Germline V gene sequence: CDR1 SGHVS, CDR2 FQNEAQ. The CDR3 has 16 amino acids. The CDR3 DNA reads as TGTGCCAGCAGCTTAAGCTCGGGACAGGGAAACTATGGCTACACCTTC. Amino acids: CASSLSSGQGNYGYTF. The full variable domain, completed using reference TRBV7-8 and TRBJ1-2, is GAGVSQSPRYKVAKRGQDVALRCDPISGHVSLFWYQQALGQGPEFLTYFQNEAQLDKSGLPSDRFFAERPEGSVSTLKIQRTQQEDSAVYLCASSLSSGQGNYGYTFGSGTRLTVV.

This chain links TRBV4-2 with TRBJ2-1; D unresolved. Germline V CDR1 and CDR2: LGHNA, YNFKEQ. The germline V and J ends were trimmed by 3 bases and 8 bases, with 14 bases remaining between them. The CDR3 is 14 residues long. The CDR3 DNA reads as TGTGCCAGCAGCCAGATAAGGGCCGCTTATGAGCAGTTCTTC. Encoded protein: CASSQIRAAYEQFF.

This chain joins TRBV5-1 and TRBJ1-1; no clear D gene. CDR1 SGHRS and CDR2 YFSETQ come from the germline V gene. The CDR3 is 17 amino acids. V was pared by 0 bases and J by 0 bases, with 15 bases between. The CDR3 nucleotides are TGCGCCAGCAGCTTGGGGACCTTCCCAAGTTTGAACACTGAAGCTTTCTTT. The encoded protein is CASSLGTFPSLNTEAFF.

V usage is TRBV27 and J usage is TRBJ2-7; D is perhaps TRBD1 (6 bases). CDR1 and CDR2 (germline): MNHEY, SMNVEV (reference sequence). V lost 2 bases to trimming and J lost 2 bases, with 13 bases between them. This CDR3 contains 15 residues. This chain's CDR3 is CASSLPRTVAYEQYF. As DNA, the CDR3 is TGTGCCAGCAGTTTACCAAGGACAGTTGCCTACGAGCAGTACTTC.

The chain uses TRBV15 and TRBJ2-1, with D unresolved. The CDR3 covers 13 residues. CDR1 is LNHNV and CDR2 is YYDKDF in the germline V gene (reference sequence). The germline V and J ends were trimmed by 0 bases and 8 bases, with 8 bases remaining between them. The CDR3 DNA reads TGTGCCACCAGCAGAGATTATTTAGATGAGCAGTTCTTC. Protein sequence: CATSRDYLDEQFF.

The rearrangement uses TRBV2 and TRBJ1-5, with D tentatively TRBD1 (5 bases). This CDR3 comprises 16 residues. Per germline, CDR1 SNHLY and CDR2 FYNNEI. V dropped 6 bases and J dropped 2 bases, with 17 bases sitting between them. The CDR3 region has the DNA TGTGCCAGCAGGGTCCCCGGGGGAACGGGCAATCAGCCCCAGCATTTT. Translated: CASRVPGGTGNQPQHF. The entire variable domain, with the rest obtained from reference TRBV2 and TRBJ1-5, is as follows: EPEVTQTPSHQVTQMGQEVILRCVPISNHLYFYWYRQILGQKVEFLVSFYNNEISEKSEIFDDQFSVERPDGSNFTLKIRSTKLEDSAMYFCASRVPGGTGNQPQHFGDGTRLSIL.

The chain couples TRBV11-2 to TRBJ2-4, with 7 bases identical to TRBD1. V dropped 2 bases and J dropped 14; count of bases not matched to a gene: 9. The germline CDR1 and CDR2 sequences are SGHAT and FQNNGV. This CDR3 is built from 13 residues. The CDR3 loop is CASSLQIGDREYF. CDR3 coding DNA: TGTGCCAGCAGCTTACAAATAGGGGACAGAGAGTACTTC.

This rearrangement joins TRBV9 to TRBJ2-3, with D maybe TRBD2 (5 bases). Germline V gene sequence: CDR1 SGDLS, CDR2 YYNGEE. The CDR3 covers 15 residues. The germline V and J ends were trimmed by 5 bases and 4 bases, with 17 bases remaining between them. CDR3 protein: CASSDQGLKADTQYF. The CDR3 region has the DNA TGTGCCAGCAGTGATCAAGGACTGAAAGCAGATACGCAGTATTTT.